A selection of T cell receptor beta chains follows, all from one sample in a study of CD8 T cells in ankylosing spondylitis. TCRdb fed the 5' RACE reads into MiXCR, producing one record per CDR3 protein. The top ten clones hold about 42% of a sample with 200,000 to 250,000 distinct CDR3 sequences, 15% to 20% of them seen once. The specimen was blood, either unsorted or a sorted T cell fraction (not recorded which). The receptors originated from a male donor with ankylosing spondylitis. Both conserved end residues are part of each CDR3. The order of the fields is V gene, D gene, clone size, J gene, CDR3 protein, CDR3 DNA. The D gene is left open where the match is weak. Not every row has a clone size; where given, it reads once, few, many or a size class.

V: TRBV6-5
D: NA
size: NA
J: TRBJ2-1
CDR3: CASSYGFEPPYYNEQFF
DNA: TGTGCCAGCAGTTATGGGTTTGAGCCGCCCTACTACAATGAGCAGTTCTTC

V: TRBV5-1
D: NA
size: NA
J: TRBJ1-2
CDR3: CASSSGLQLGYGYTF
DNA: TGCGCCAGCAGCTCCGGACTGCAACTGGGCTATGGCTACACCTTC

V: TRBV30
D: NA
size: NA
J: TRBJ1-2
CDR3: CAWGPGANYGYTF
DNA: TGTGCCTGGGGCCCAGGGGCTAACTATGGCTACACCTTC

V: TRBV27
D: NA
size: NA
J: TRBJ2-2
CDR3: CASSGETGELFF
DNA: TGTGCCAGCAGTGGGGAGACCGGGGAGCTGTTTTTT

V: TRBV4-1
D: NA
size: few
J: TRBJ2-1
CDR3: CASSPWADSYNEQFF
DNA: TGCGCCAGCAGTCCTTGGGCAGACTCCTACAATGAGCAGTTCTTC

V: TRBV20-1
D: NA
size: NA
J: TRBJ2-7
CDR3: CSAGGTDPFYEQYF
DNA: TGCAGTGCAGGGGGGACAGACCCTTTCTACGAGCAGTACTTC

V: TRBV4-3
D: TRBD2
size: few
J: TRBJ2-7
CDR3: CASSQDLAGGYEQYF
DNA: TGCGCCAGCAGCCAGGATCTAGCGGGAGGGTACGAGCAGTACTTC

V: TRBV28
D: NA
size: few
J: TRBJ2-7
CDR3: CASSFDADKQYF
DNA: TGTGCCAGCAGTTTTGACGCGGATAAGCAGTACTTC

V: TRBV7-2
D: TRBD2
size: NA
J: TRBJ2-7
CDR3: CASSLTSGGVYEQYF
DNA: TGTGCCAGCAGCTTGACTAGCGGGGGTGTCTACGAGCAGTACTTC

V: TRBV7-8
D: NA
size: NA
J: TRBJ2-1
CDR3: CASSLVPSEQFF
DNA: TGTGCCAGCAGCTTAGTCCCCAGTGAGCAGTTCTTC

V: TRBV7-9
D: TRBD2
size: NA
J: TRBJ2-3
CDR3: CASSLSGGSSTDTQYF
DNA: TGTGCCAGCAGCCTCTCGGGAGGGAGTTCGACAGATACGCAGTATTTT

V: TRBV12-3/TRBV12-4
D: NA
size: NA
J: TRBJ2-2
CDR3: CASSFRGRAANTGELFF
DNA: TGTGCCAGCAGTTTCCGGGGACGAGCGGCGAACACCGGGGAGCTGTTTTTT

V: TRBV4-1
D: TRBD1
size: many
J: TRBJ2-2
CDR3: CASRPRQGAYTGELFF
DNA: TGCGCCAGCAGACCTCGACAGGGGGCTTACACCGGGGAGCTGTTTTTT

V: TRBV25-1
D: NA
size: NA
J: TRBJ1-3
CDR3: CASSDYSGNTIYF
DNA: TGTGCCAGCAGTGACTATTCTGGAAACACCATATATTTT

V: TRBV5-1
D: NA
size: few
J: TRBJ2-2
CDR3: CASSSGQGGTNTGELFF
DNA: TGCGCCAGCAGCTCCGGGCAGGGGGGAACGAACACCGGGGAGCTGTTTTTT

V: TRBV15
D: NA
size: many
J: TRBJ1-1
CDR3: CATSSPRQRGFLNTEAFF
DNA: TGTGCCACCAGCAGTCCTCGACAGAGGGGCTTCTTGAACACTGAAGCTTTCTTT

V: TRBV5-1
D: TRBD1
size: NA
J: TRBJ1-2
CDR3: CASSRTGGGGGYTF
DNA: TGCGCCAGCAGCCGGACAGGGGGTGGTGGTGGCTACACCTTC

V: TRBV15
D: TRBD1
size: NA
J: TRBJ1-5
CDR3: CATRPGQGFNQPQHF
DNA: TGTGCCACCAGGCCGGGACAGGGCTTCAATCAGCCCCAGCATTTT

V: TRBV7-8
D: TRBD1
size: NA
J: TRBJ2-7
CDR3: CASSFDRGGEDERYF
DNA: TGTGCCAGCAGCTTCGACAGGGGTGGTGAAGACGAGCGGTACTTC

V: TRBV12-3/TRBV12-4
D: NA
size: few
J: TRBJ1-1
CDR3: CASSWDLGSTEAFF
DNA: TGTGCCAGCAGTTGGGACTTGGGGTCCACAGAAGCTTTCTTT

V: TRBV7-9
D: TRBD1
size: NA
J: TRBJ2-5
CDR3: CASSTTRDRGYQETQYF
DNA: TGTGCCAGCAGCACGACCCGGGACAGGGGGTACCAAGAGACCCAGTACTTC

V: TRBV20-1
D: TRBD1
size: few
J: TRBJ2-7
CDR3: CIFPRQGGSYEQYF
DNA: TGCATTTTCCCGAGACAGGGGGGGTCCTACGAGCAGTACTTC

V: TRBV12-3/TRBV12-4
D: NA
size: NA
J: TRBJ2-1
CDR3: CASSFPVWDEQFF
DNA: TGTGCCAGCAGTTTCCCGGTGTGGGATGAGCAGTTCTTC

V: TRBV7-9
D: NA
size: NA
J: TRBJ2-3
CDR3: CASSEKGTSGTDTQYF
DNA: TGTGCCAGCAGCGAGAAAGGAACGAGCGGGACAGATACGCAGTATTTT

V: TRBV20-1
D: NA
size: few
J: TRBJ2-1
CDR3: CSAGYGQSKRYNEQFF
DNA: TGCAGTGCCGGTTATGGACAGAGTAAAAGATACAATGAGCAGTTCTTC

V: TRBV20-1
D: NA
size: few
J: TRBJ2-7
CDR3: CSARDLLEGLYEQYF
DNA: TGCAGTGCTAGAGATCTGTTAGAGGGACTCTACGAGCAGTACTTC

V: TRBV11-3
D: TRBD1
size: NA
J: TRBJ1-1
CDR3: CASSLDSTGATEAFF
DNA: TGTGCCAGCAGCTTAGATTCGACAGGGGCCACTGAAGCTTTCTTT

V: TRBV12-3/TRBV12-4
D: NA
size: many
J: TRBJ2-3
CDR3: CASSLFGESTDTQYF
DNA: TGTGCCAGCAGTTTGTTCGGGGAGAGCACAGATACGCAGTATTTT

V: TRBV9
D: NA
size: few
J: TRBJ2-3
CDR3: CASSVADGYTDTQYF
DNA: TGTGCCAGCAGCGTAGCGGACGGTTACACAGATACGCAGTATTTT

V: TRBV4-1
D: TRBD2
size: NA
J: TRBJ2-3
CDR3: CASSQVATSGTDTQYF
DNA: TGCGCCAGCAGCCAAGTGGCAACTAGCGGGACAGATACGCAGTATTTT

V: TRBV12-3/TRBV12-4
D: NA
size: few
J: TRBJ2-3
CDR3: CASSLLAGTEADTQYF
DNA: TGTGCCAGCAGTTTATTGGCGGGGACTGAAGCAGATACGCAGTATTTT

V: TRBV29-1
D: NA
size: NA
J: TRBJ1-2
CDR3: CSVEEPSRGGYTF
DNA: TGCAGCGTTGAAGAACCCTCAAGGGGTGGCTACACCTTC

V: TRBV27
D: NA
size: few
J: TRBJ2-7
CDR3: CATGDASYEQYF
DNA: TGTGCCACCGGGGACGCGTCCTACGAGCAGTACTTC